Listed here is a single T cell receptor (beta chain). Its matching antigen is unknown. This CDR3 comprises 17 residues. The V segment lost 0 bases and the J segment 3 bases; nucleotides outside the gene matches: 7. CDR1 KGHSH and CDR2 LQKENI come from the germline V gene. The PCR contained 60 Vbeta and 13 Jbeta primers. Sequencing used immunoSEQ multiplex PCR; TCRdb keeps in-frame clones, though not all of them. The table records about 110,000 clones, just under 80% of them present only once. The data were taken from a study of cytomegalovirus exposure and HLA in healthy donors. Study-wide findings and caveats: The number of N-insertions in an Asian-associated ancestry cluster was reportedly below the roughly 670-donor mean in a later analysis.

This chain connects TRBV18 to TRBJ1-1; 10 nucleotides match TRBD1. The clonotype was recovered from a male donor in good health and CMV-seronegative. The sequenced sample was PBMCs. CDR3 sequence: CASSPPGQGPRDTEAFF. The CDR3 bases are TGTGCCAGCTCACCACCGGGACAGGGGCCTCGGGACACTGAAGCTTTCTTT. Full variable domain (missing parts from reference TRBV18 and TRBJ1-1): NAGVMQNPRHLVRRRGQEARLRCSPMKGHSHVYWYRQLPEEGLKFMVYLQKENIIDESGMPKERFSAEFPKEGPSILRIQQVVRGDSAAYFCASSPPGQGPRDTEAFFGQGTRLTVV.